This T cell receptor (beta chain) was sequenced during a study of regulatory T cells in long-lasting Graves disease. Time point noted: newly diagnosed GD, antithyroid drugs for less than 3 months. From RNA extracted from PBMCs, the TCR library was made. The CDR3 contains 13 residues. Trimming pared 5 bases from V and 1 base from J, leaving 6 bases between. From germline, CDR1 is SGHAT and CDR2 FQNNGV. This clonotype was counted ten times or more. The antigen is undetermined. Study-wide results and limits: Favoring TRBV28, TRBJ1-2 and TRBJ2-5 was a feature seen in persistent disease. Whereas new patients shared 870 or so public clonotypes, persistent patients shared more, at a few thousand.

The TCR beta library used iRepertoire HTBI primers with Arm-PCR amplification of CDR3. TCRdb re-called the multiplex PCR reads with MiXCR, one entry per CDR3 protein. The sample comprises hundreds of thousands of distinct CDR3 sequences, 12% of which are singletons, and around 10% rests with the top ten. These data were also reused for a study on T cells in Graves' hyperthyroidism and ophthalmopathy. As that study records: Each diagnosis drew on symptoms, thyroxine, TRAb, thyroid ultrasound and orbital computed tomography findings. Blood also showed most of the thyroid clonotypes that were expanded above 0.001.

The sequencing used peripheral blood mononuclear cells (PBMCs), collected at new diagnosis, from a patient treated with antithyroid drugs. This chain uses TRBV11-2 with TRBJ2-4; unclear D gene. This TCR was sampled from a woman aged 25 to 39 with Graves disease. The CDR3 DNA reads as TGTGCCAGCAGCCCCTCGGCCAAAAACATTCAGTACTTC. Protein sequence: CASSPSAKNIQYF.